Each of the 13 T cell receptor beta chains below was sequenced from the same sample in a study of beta chain features in type 1 diabetes. Expressed TCRB transcripts were sequenced after all isolated RNA was converted to cDNA. Only in-frame clones appear in the TCRdb table, and some are missing; sequencing was by immunoSEQ multiplex PCR. The sample yields about 620,000 clones, less than 20% seen once. Sequenced material: naive CD4+ T cells from blood. These receptors all stem from a man aged 18-30 years in good health.

The V call is TRBV29-1, the J call TRBJ2-1; a weak D match, TRBD1 (5 bases). The CDR3 consists of 12 residues. Germline-derived CDR1 and CDR2 are SQVTM and ANQGSEA. The V gene lost 4 bases and the J gene lost 9 bases, with 13 bases spanning the gap. The CDR3 DNA is TGCAGCGTTGGCACAGGTATGGGTGAGCAGTTCTTC. This encodes CSVGTGMGEQFF.

The V call is TRBV7-2, the J call TRBJ2-5, with TRBD2 matching over 8 bases. CDR1 is SGHTA, CDR2 FQGNSA, per germline. The CDR3 covers 17 residues. J lost 1 base, V lost 5 bases, and 12 bases had no gene match. CDR3 protein: CASSPGTGGLVQETQYF. CDR3 DNA: TGTGCCAGCAGCCCGGGGACGGGGGGGCTCGTCCAAGAGACCCAGTACTTC.

The J gene is TRBJ2-1, the V gene TRBV9, with 10 bases fitting TRBD2. V lost 0 bases and J lost 0; bases outside the gene matches: 3. The CDR3 consists of 17 residues. Germline lookup yields CDR1 SGDLS and CDR2 YYNGEE. In nucleotides, the CDR3 is TGTGCCAGCAGCGTAGGACTAGCGGGCAGCTCCTACAATGAGCAGTTCTTC. It yields the protein CASSVGLAGSSYNEQFF.

The rearrangement links TRBV27 to TRBJ2-3, with 12 bases lining up with TRBD2. From germline, CDR1 is MNHEY and CDR2 SMNVEV (reference sequence). This CDR3 has 20 amino acids. Germline trimming cut 4 bases from V and 2 bases from J; bases unmatched to any gene: 16. CDR3 sequence: CASSYRGTSGWGSSTDTQYF. CDR3 sequence (DNA): TGTGCCAGCAGTTACCGCGGGACTAGCGGGTGGGGGTCCTCCACAGATACGCAGTATTTT.

This clone was recorded a few times. The V gene is TRBV7-9, the J gene TRBJ2-7; 8 nucleotides align to TRBD1. This CDR3 is 13 amino acids long. The trim removed 5 bases at V and 7 bases at J, leaving 7 bases unmatched. The germline V gene has CDR1 SEHNR and CDR2 FQNEAQ (reference sequence). In DNA, the CDR3 is TGTGCCAGCAGCCGACAGGACAGGGCTGAGCAGTACTTC. Translated: CASSRQDRAEQYF.

The rearrangement links TRBV10-3 to TRBJ2-7; 8 bases line up with TRBD2. The germline V gene has CDR1 ENHRY and CDR2 SYGVKD. The CDR3 covers 14 residues. Germline trimming cut 8 bases from V and 2 bases from J; bases unmatched to any gene: 8. The chain's CDR3 is CAISGGGPTYEQYF. CDR3 bases: TGTGCCATCTCCGGCGGGGGGCCAACCTACGAGCAGTACTTC.

The chain links TRBV21-1 to TRBJ2-7; the table's D call, TRBD2, was not checked against the DNA. TRBV21-1 is labeled a pseudogene. CDR3 length equals 15 residues. CDR3 nucleotides: TGTGCCAGCAGCCCCGCGGGGGGACGTACCTACGAGCAGTACTTC. Translation: CASSPAGGRTYEQYF.

In its sample, this clone was seen a few times. The chain employs TRBV10-3 and TRBJ2-3; TRBD2 agrees at 8 bases. The CDR3 runs 15 residues. Germline CDR1 reads ENHRY; CDR2 reads SYGVKD. The V segment lost 7 bases and the J segment 4 bases; nucleotides outside the gene matches: 10. The CDR3 nucleotides read TGTGCCATCACCCCGTCGGGAGGGCCGCCAGATACGCAGTATTTT. The encoded protein is CAITPSGGPPDTQYF.

The table lists this clone with a few counts. The chain combines TRBV21-1 with TRBJ2-7; the table names TRBD2, a call not compared with the DNA. TRBV21-1 is a listed pseudogene. The CDR3 length is 12 residues. CDR3 loop: CASSKEADEQYF. In nucleotides, the CDR3 is TGTGCCAGCAGCAAAGAGGCGGATGAGCAGTACTTC.

The chain employs TRBV19 and TRBJ2-3; tentative D call: TRBD2 (5 bases). Trimming took 6 bases from V and 1 from J, leaving 8 bases between them. The CDR3 extends over 13 amino acids. Germline CDR1 LNHDA, CDR2 SQIVND (reference sequence). CDR3 sequence: CASRVSGTDTQYF. CDR3 DNA sequence: TGTGCCAGTAGGGTTAGCGGCACAGATACGCAGTATTTT.

The chain recombines TRBV9 with TRBJ2-5, with 8 bases fitting TRBD1. After removal of 3 bases from V and 5 bases from J, the junction contained 15 bases not matched to a gene. CDR1 is SGDLS, CDR2 YYNGEE, per germline. CDR3 length equals 17 residues. CDR3 sequence reads: CASSANYRTGSRETQYF. CDR3 nucleotide sequence: TGTGCCAGCAGCGCGAACTACAGGACAGGGTCTCGGGAGACCCAGTACTTC.

In this sample, this clone turned up a few times. The rearrangement links TRBV11-2 to TRBJ1-4; D is perhaps TRBD1 (5 bases). This CDR3 is built from 14 residues. Trimming shortened V by 2 bases and J by 15 bases, and 19 bases separated the two germline ends. The germline V gene encodes CDR1 SGHAT and CDR2 FQNNGV. CDR3 residues: CASSLPGGAGALFF. CDR3 bases: TGTGCCAGCAGCTTACCGGGGGGTGCCGGAGCATTGTTTTTT.

The CDR3 loop is CASSLYQGIGAFF. The DNA for the CDR3 is TGCGCCAGCAGCTTATACCAGGGGATTGGAGCTTTCTTT. The genes are TRBV5-1 and TRBJ1-1, with TRBD1 as a possible D gene (6 bases). CDR1 is SGHRS, CDR2 YFSETQ, per germline. V lost 2 bases and J 10 bases, leaving 15 bases between the germline ends. The CDR3 spans 13 residues.